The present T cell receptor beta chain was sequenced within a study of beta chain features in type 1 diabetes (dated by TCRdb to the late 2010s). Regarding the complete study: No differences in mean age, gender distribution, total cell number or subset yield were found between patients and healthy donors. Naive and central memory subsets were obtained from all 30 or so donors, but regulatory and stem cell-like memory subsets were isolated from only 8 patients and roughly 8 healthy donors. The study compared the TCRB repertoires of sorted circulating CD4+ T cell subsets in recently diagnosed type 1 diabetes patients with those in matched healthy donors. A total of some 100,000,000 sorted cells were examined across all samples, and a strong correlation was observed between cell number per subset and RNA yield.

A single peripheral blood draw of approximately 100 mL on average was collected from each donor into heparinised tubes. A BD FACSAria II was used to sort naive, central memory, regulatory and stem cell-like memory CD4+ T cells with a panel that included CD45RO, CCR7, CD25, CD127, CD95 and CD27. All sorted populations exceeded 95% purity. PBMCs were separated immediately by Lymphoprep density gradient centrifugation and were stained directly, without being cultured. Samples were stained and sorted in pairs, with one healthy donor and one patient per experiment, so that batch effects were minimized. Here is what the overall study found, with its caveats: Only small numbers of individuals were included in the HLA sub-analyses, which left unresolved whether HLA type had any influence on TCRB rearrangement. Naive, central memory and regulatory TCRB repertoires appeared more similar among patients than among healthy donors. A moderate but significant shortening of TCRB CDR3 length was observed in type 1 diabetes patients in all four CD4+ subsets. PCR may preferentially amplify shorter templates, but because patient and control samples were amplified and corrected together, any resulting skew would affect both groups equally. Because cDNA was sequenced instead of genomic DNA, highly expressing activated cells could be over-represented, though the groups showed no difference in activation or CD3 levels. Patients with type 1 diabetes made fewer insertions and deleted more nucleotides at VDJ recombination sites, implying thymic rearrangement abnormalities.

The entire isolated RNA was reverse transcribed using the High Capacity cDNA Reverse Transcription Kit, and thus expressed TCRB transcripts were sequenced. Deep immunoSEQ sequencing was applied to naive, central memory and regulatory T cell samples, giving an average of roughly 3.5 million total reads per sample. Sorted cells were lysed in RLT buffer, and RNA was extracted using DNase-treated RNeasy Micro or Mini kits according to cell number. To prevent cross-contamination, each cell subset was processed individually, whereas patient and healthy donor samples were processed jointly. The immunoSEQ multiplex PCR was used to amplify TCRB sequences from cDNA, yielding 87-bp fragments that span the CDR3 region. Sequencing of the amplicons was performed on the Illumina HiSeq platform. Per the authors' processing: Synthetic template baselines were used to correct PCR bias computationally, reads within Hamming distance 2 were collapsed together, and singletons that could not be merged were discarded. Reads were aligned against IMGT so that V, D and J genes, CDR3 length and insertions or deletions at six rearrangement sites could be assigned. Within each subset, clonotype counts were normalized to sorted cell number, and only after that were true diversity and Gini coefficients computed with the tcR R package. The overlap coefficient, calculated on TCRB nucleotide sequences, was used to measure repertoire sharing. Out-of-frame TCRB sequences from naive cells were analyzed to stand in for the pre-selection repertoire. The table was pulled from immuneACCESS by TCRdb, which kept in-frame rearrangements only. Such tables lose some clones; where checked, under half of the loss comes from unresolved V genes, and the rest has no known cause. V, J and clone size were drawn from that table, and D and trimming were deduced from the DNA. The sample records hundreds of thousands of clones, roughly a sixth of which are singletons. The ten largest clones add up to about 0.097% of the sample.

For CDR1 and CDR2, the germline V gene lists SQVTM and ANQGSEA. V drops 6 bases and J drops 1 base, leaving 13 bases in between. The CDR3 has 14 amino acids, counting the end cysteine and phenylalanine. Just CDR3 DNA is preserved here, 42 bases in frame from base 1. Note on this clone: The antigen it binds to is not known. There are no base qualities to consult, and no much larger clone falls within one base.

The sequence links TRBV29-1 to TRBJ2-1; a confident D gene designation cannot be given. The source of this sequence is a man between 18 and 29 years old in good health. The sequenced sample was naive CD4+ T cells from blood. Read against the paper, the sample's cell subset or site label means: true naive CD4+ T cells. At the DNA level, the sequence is TGCAGCGTGCGCAGCGCTCTTTCCTACAATGAGCAGTTCTTC. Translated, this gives CSVRSALSYNEQFF.